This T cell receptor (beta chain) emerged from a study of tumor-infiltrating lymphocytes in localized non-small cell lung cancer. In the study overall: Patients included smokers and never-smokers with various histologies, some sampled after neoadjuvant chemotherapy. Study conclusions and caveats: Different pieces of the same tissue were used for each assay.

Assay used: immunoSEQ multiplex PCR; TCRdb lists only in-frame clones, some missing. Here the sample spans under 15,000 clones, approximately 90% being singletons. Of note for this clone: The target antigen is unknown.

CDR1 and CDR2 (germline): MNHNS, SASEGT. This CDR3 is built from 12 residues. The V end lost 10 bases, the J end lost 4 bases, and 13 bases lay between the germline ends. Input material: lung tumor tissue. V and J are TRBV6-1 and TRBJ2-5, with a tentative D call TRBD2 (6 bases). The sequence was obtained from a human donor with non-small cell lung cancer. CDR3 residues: CATNGGAETQYF. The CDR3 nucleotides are TGTGCCACCAACGGGGGAGCAGAGACCCAGTACTTC.